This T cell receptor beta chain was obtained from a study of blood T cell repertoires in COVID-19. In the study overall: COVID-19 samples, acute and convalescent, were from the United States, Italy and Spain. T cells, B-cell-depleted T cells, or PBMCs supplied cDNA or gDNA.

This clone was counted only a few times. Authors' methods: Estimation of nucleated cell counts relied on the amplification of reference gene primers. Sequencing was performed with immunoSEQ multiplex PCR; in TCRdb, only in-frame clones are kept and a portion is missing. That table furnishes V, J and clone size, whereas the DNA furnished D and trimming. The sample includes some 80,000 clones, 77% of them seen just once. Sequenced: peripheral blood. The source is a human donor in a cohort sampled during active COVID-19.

This chain's CDR3 is CASSPKTGGKEKLFF. In DNA form, the CDR3 reads TGCGCCAGCAGCCCGAAGACAGGGGGCAAAGAAAAACTGTTTTTT. This chain joins TRBV4-1 and TRBJ1-4; 10 nucleotides match TRBD1. The CDR3 consists of 15 residues. Germline trimming cut 4 bases from V and 8 bases from J; bases unmatched to any gene: 7. Germline V CDR1 and CDR2: MGHRA, YSYEKL.